Each of the 25 T cell receptor beta chains below was sequenced from the same sample in a study of Ad26.COV2.S vaccination and SARS-CoV-2 variants. Repertoires were generated with immunoSEQ multiplex PCR, while TCRdb's copy carries only in-frame clones and drops some. The sample yields roughly 350,000 clones, about 85% seen once. As for treatment: roughly 20 received Ad26.COV2.S at low or high dose, single or two shots; 5 received placebo; per-sample allocation not given. On day 63 after the first injection, vaccine and placebo recipients gave samples. The specimen comprised peripheral blood, sampled in a trial of Ad26.COV2.S vaccine versus placebo. These receptor sequences come from a person between 18 and 65 years old who received the Ad26.COV2.S COVID-19 vaccine or a placebo.

V usage is TRBV7-2 and J usage is TRBJ2-7; TRBD2 might be the D (5 bases). The CDR3 runs to 12 residues. V shed 4 bases and J shed 6 bases, with 10 bases lying between them. Germline CDR1 reads SGHTA; CDR2 reads FQGNSA. CDR3 nucleotides: TGTGCCAGCAGCTGGACGGGGATCGAGCAGTACTTC. Its translation: CASSWTGIEQYF. The variable domain in full, with the rest retrieved from reference TRBV7-2 and TRBJ2-7, is GAGVSQSPSNKVTEKGKDVELRCDPISGHTALYWYRQSLGQGLEFLIYFQGNSAPDKSGLPSDRFSAERTGGSVSTLTIQRTQQEDSAVYLCASSWTGIEQYFGPGTRLTVT.

The V and J genes are TRBV6-1 and TRBJ2-5, with 9 bases identical to TRBD2. This CDR3 spans 19 amino acids. The J segment lost 5 bases and the V segment lost 0 bases, leaving 16 bases of the junction unmatched. The germline CDR1 and CDR2 sequences are MNHNS and SASEGT. The CDR3 loop is CASSEARAGLAPRSETQYF. The DNA for the CDR3 is TGTGCCAGCAGTGAAGCGCGGGCGGGACTAGCCCCTAGGAGCGAGACCCAGTACTTC.

The chain links TRBV7-3 to TRBJ2-3; D is possibly TRBD1 (5 bases). V gave up 6 bases and J gave up 4 bases, with 5 bases separating them. Germline loops: CDR1 SGHTA, CDR2 FQGTGA. The CDR3 contains 11 residues. The CDR3, as DNA: TGTGCCAGCAGACAGGCAGATACGCAGTATTTT. Translation: CASRQADTQYF.

This sequence joins TRBV12-3 or TRBV12-4 and TRBJ2-5, with a weak D call TRBD2 (5 bases). The V gene lost 3 bases and the J gene lost 3 bases, with 8 bases spanning the gap. CDR3 length equals 13 residues. The CDR3 DNA reads as TGTGCCAGCAGTTTCGGTAGCGAAGAGACCCAGTACTTC. This translates into CASSFGSEETQYF.

The rearrangement links TRBV5-5 to TRBJ1-1; possibly TRBD1 for D (6 bases). V lost 4 bases, J lost 5 bases, and 15 bases lay in between. The germline V gene has CDR1 SGHKS and CDR2 YYEKEE (reference sequence). The CDR3 sequence is 14 residues long. This CDR3 reads CASSRDHRVTEAFF. The CDR3 DNA is TGTGCCAGCAGCAGAGATCACAGGGTAACTGAAGCTTTCTTT.

The chain links TRBV11-3 to TRBJ2-1; TRBD1 aligns across 8 bases. The CDR3 is 16 amino acids. Germline CDR1 and CDR2: SGHNT and YENEEA. The J segment lost 8 bases and the V segment lost 4 bases, leaving 13 bases of the junction unmatched. In DNA, the CDR3 is TGTGCCAGCAGCTCCCGCGGGGACAGGACTGGCGATGAGCAGTTCTTC. It translates to CASSSRGDRTGDEQFF.

The chain combines TRBV6-5 with TRBJ1-2, with a possible D match to TRBD1 (6 bases). The ends were cut back, 4 bases at V and 5 bases at J, with 17 bases in the middle. Germline loops: CDR1 MNHEY, CDR2 SVGAGI. This CDR3 spans 15 amino acids. CDR3 in DNA: TGTGCCAGCAGTTCCGGGGGCTGGTCCCCTTATGGCTACACCTTC. Translating gives CASSSGGWSPYGYTF.

This clone was detected a few times. The chain has TRBV5-1 and TRBJ1-2; tentative D call: TRBD1 (5 bases). Germline lookup yields CDR1 SGHRS and CDR2 YFSETQ. Trimming cost V 1 base and J 2 bases, with 9 bases left between them. CDR3 size: 14 residues. CDR3 protein: CASSLRQTNYGYTF. CDR3 in DNA: TGCGCCAGCAGCTTGCGACAGACCAACTATGGCTACACCTTC.

V and J are TRBV4-3 and TRBJ2-1, with 9 bases identical to TRBD2. Germline V CDR1 and CDR2: LGHNA, YSLEER. The CDR3 has 17 amino acids. V was pared by 0 bases and J by 6 bases, with 9 bases of the junction left unmatched. The CDR3 loop is CASSQDMRAGGSNEQFF. The DNA of the CDR3 is TGCGCCAGCAGCCAAGATATGCGAGCGGGAGGTTCCAATGAGCAGTTCTTC.

The chain carries TRBV4-1 and TRBJ1-1; 8 bases align to TRBD1. Germline loops: CDR1 MGHRA, CDR2 YSYEKL. The CDR3 length is 16 residues. Unmatched junction bases numbered 9, after V lost 6 bases and J lost 0 bases. In DNA, the CDR3 is TGCGCCAGCAGTCGGACAGGGTTTAGTATGAACACTGAAGCTTTCTTT. Protein sequence: CASSRTGFSMNTEAFF.

The CDR3 loop reads CASRAGLANNEQFF. In DNA form, the CDR3 reads TGTGCCAGCAGGGCAGGATTAGCCAACAATGAGCAGTTCTTC. The rearrangement links TRBV2 to TRBJ2-1, with D unclear. This CDR3 has 14 amino acids. V was cut by 6 bases and J by 5 bases, with 14 bases left in between. CDR1 SNHLY and CDR2 FYNNEI come from the germline V gene.

The chain combines TRBV19 with TRBJ1-1, with 8 bases lining up with TRBD1. Germline CDR1 and CDR2: LNHDA and SQIVND (reference sequence). Trimming removed 4 bases from V and 7 bases from J; junction bases left unmatched: 2. This CDR3 has 12 amino acids. CDR3 sequence: CASSTDRDEAFF. As DNA, the CDR3 is TGTGCCAGTAGTACGGACAGGGATGAAGCTTTCTTT.

The chain has TRBV5-4 and TRBJ2-2; TRBD2 matches 8 bases. With 2 bases clipped from V and 6 bases from J, the junction kept 6 bases outside the gene matches. Germline-derived CDR1 and CDR2 are SGHNT and YYREEE (reference sequence). This CDR3 region has 15 residues. CDR3 sequence (DNA): TGTGCCAGCAGCTTTCCAGCGGGGGACTCCGGGGAGCTGTTTTTT. Amino acids: CASSFPAGDSGELFF.

CDR3 loop: CASSPNQGSTDTQYF. CDR3 sequence (DNA): TGTGCCAGCAGCCCAAACCAGGGTAGCACAGATACGCAGTATTTT. The rearrangement joins TRBV11-3 to TRBJ2-3, with D possibly matching TRBD1 (5 bases). The V end lost 5 bases, the J end lost 0 bases, and 12 bases lay between the germline ends. CDR1 and CDR2 (germline): SGHNT, YENEEA. The CDR3 totals 15 residues.

This chain links TRBV12-3 or TRBV12-4 with TRBJ1-2; 7 nucleotides line up with TRBD1. With 5 bases clipped from V and 3 bases from J, the junction kept 3 bases outside the gene matches. CDR3 size: 13 residues. The CDR3 is CASSEQGHYGYTF. In DNA, the CDR3 is TGTGCCAGCAGTGAACAGGGGCACTATGGCTACACCTTC.

This chain connects TRBV7-8 to TRBJ2-1; 9 bases fit TRBD2. The V segment lost 3 bases and the J segment 5 bases; nucleotides outside the gene matches: 11. The CDR3 is made up of 17 amino acids. Germline V gene lookup returns CDR1 SGHVS and CDR2 FQNEAQ. The DNA of the CDR3 is TGTGCCAGCAGCTTCCTTAGACTAGCGGACTACAACAATGAGCAGTTCTTC. This translates into CASSFLRLADYNNEQFF.

The V call is TRBV28, the J call TRBJ2-3; TRBD2 might be the D (5 bases). The CDR3 covers 17 residues. The V end lost 6 bases, the J end lost 2 bases, and 21 bases lay between the germline ends. Per germline, CDR1 MDHEN and CDR2 SYDVKM. The CDR3 DNA sequence: TGTGCCAGCAGGCTACCCCGGGATCAAAGAAACACAGATACGCAGTATTTT. This codes for CASRLPRDQRNTDTQYF.

The chain carries TRBV2 and TRBJ2-1; TRBD1 matches at 7 bases. J was trimmed by 9 bases and V by 7 bases; bases with no gene match: 6. Looked up from germline, CDR1 is SNHLY and CDR2 is FYNNEI. This CDR3 spans 12 amino acids. The CDR3 sequence is CASTRGGGEQFF. CDR3 in DNA: TGTGCCAGCACCCGAGGGGGCGGTGAGCAGTTCTTC.

The table lists this clone with a count of one. This rearrangement joins TRBV27 to TRBJ2-1, with TRBD2 as a possible D gene (6 bases). V shed 5 bases and J shed 5 bases, with 16 bases lying between them. The CDR3 has 15 residues. Germline CDR1 is MNHEY and CDR2 is SMNVEV (reference sequence). CDR3 amino acids: CASSHEGRPDNEQFF. The CDR3 bases are TGTGCCAGCAGTCATGAAGGGAGGCCGGACAATGAGCAGTTCTTC.

The genes are TRBV6-5 and TRBJ2-1; weak D call: TRBD1 (5 bases). The CDR3 is made up of 11 amino acids. Germline V gives CDR1 MNHEY, CDR2 SVGAGI. Trimming pared 5 bases from V and 6 bases from J, leaving 5 bases between. The CDR3 bases are TGTGCCAGCAGTACAGGCAATGAGCAGTTCTTC. Residues: CASSTGNEQFF.

The count of this clone is one. This sequence joins TRBV18 and TRBJ2-1, with D maybe TRBD2 (6 bases). Germline V CDR1 and CDR2: KGHSH, LQKENI. There are 16 residues in the CDR3. V shed 4 bases and J shed 0 bases, with 13 bases lying between them. This chain's CDR3 is CASSLVGGSSYNEQFF. The CDR3, as DNA: TGTGCCAGCTCACTTGTGGGAGGTAGCTCCTACAATGAGCAGTTCTTC.

The chain combines TRBV11-1 with TRBJ2-7, with 7 bases lining up with TRBD2. The V gene's germline CDR1 is SGHAT and CDR2 FQDESV (reference sequence). There are 16 residues in the CDR3. The V gene end was trimmed by 2 bases and the J gene end by 1 base; junction bases not matched to a gene: 8. The CDR3 bases are TGTGCCAGCAGCTTACCGCGGGCTAGCGGTTCCTACGAGCAGTACTTC. This codes for CASSLPRASGSYEQYF.

The sample holds a few counts of this clone. The gene calls are TRBV28 and TRBJ1-2; tentatively, D is TRBD1 (6 bases). The CDR3 totals 15 residues. V lost 2 bases, J lost 3 bases, and 13 bases lay in between. CDR1 is MDHEN and CDR2 is SYDVKM in the germline V gene. The CDR3: CASSLQGLTYYGYTF. The DNA for the CDR3 is TGTGCCAGCAGTTTACAGGGGCTTACTTACTATGGCTACACCTTC.

The chain joins TRBV30 to TRBJ2-7; TRBD2 matches 10 bases. The V gene's germline CDR1 is GTSNPN and CDR2 SVGIG (reference sequence). With 2 bases clipped from V and 0 bases from J, the junction kept 10 bases outside the gene matches. This CDR3 contains 17 residues. The DNA of the CDR3 is TGTGCCTGGAGTACTATAATAGCGGGGGGAAGCTCCTACGAGCAGTACTTC. It is translated as CAWSTIIAGGSSYEQYF.

The chain joins TRBV28 to TRBJ1-2, with 8 bases fitting TRBD1. Germline V gives CDR1 MDHEN, CDR2 SYDVKM. The V segment lost 2 bases and the J segment 4 bases; nucleotides outside the gene matches: 6. The CDR3 is made up of 15 amino acids. The CDR3 region is CASSLLVGTGYGYTF. The CDR3 DNA reads as TGTGCCAGCAGTTTACTTGTGGGGACAGGCTATGGCTACACCTTC.